The T cell receptor beta chain under discussion was sequenced for a study of blood T cell repertoires in COVID-19. Study as a whole: Acute-phase and convalescent COVID-19 samples originated in the United States, Italy and Spain. PBMCs, B-cell-depleted T cells, or T cells were the source of the cDNA or gDNA that made up the material.

In the authors' workflow: How many nucleated cells were present was estimated from reference gene primer amplification. Only in-frame clones appear in the TCRdb table, and some are missing; sequencing was by immunoSEQ multiplex PCR. The DNA was the basis for D and trimming; V, J and clone size are from that table. The sample lists about 260,000 clones, about 80% occurring once. CDR3 length equals 16 residues. V lost 4 bases and J 0 bases, leaving 14 bases between the germline ends. Germline assignment: CDR1 SNHLY and CDR2 FYNNEI. This chain links TRBV2 with TRBJ2-3; a possible D gene is TRBD2 (5 bases). The sequenced material came from peripheral blood. This receptor was taken from a woman aged 80 or older with acute or convalescent COVID-19. The CDR3 DNA follows: TGTGCCAGCAGTGGGCGTACTAGAACCAGCACAGATACGCAGTATTTT. This sequence encodes CASSGRTRTSTDTQYF.